The rows below give T cell receptor beta chains drawn from one sample of a study of shared clonotypes between healthy human individuals. Libraries were prepared by immunoSEQ multiplex PCR; TCRdb keeps only in-frame clonotypes and omits some of them. The sample has some 740,000 clones; roughly 92% are singletons. Sequenced sample: naive CD8+ T cells sorted from blood. The receptors here all came from a man in his thirties or forties in good health. Each CDR3 is given with its conserved first and last residue. The D gene is left open where the match is weak. Clone size is given for some rows only: seen once, a few or many times, or a class if the clone is expanded.

D: -
V: TRBV4-1
size: -
J: TRBJ1-4
CDR3: CASSQEIGAPKLFF
DNA: TGCGCCAGCAGCCAAGAAATCGGGGCCCCAAAACTGTTTTTT

D: -
V: TRBV10-3
size: -
J: TRBJ2-6
CDR3: CAIKTFANVLTF
DNA: TGTGCCATCAAAACCTTTGCCAACGTCCTGACTTTC

D: TRBD2
V: TRBV5-6
size: -
J: TRBJ2-1
CDR3: CASSLLAGDYNEQFF
DNA: TGTGCCAGCAGCCTGCTCGCGGGAGACTACAATGAGCAGTTCTTC

D: TRBD2
V: TRBV7-3
size: -
J: TRBJ2-1
CDR3: CASSPGLAGGTYNEQFF
DNA: TGTGCCAGCAGCCCCGGACTAGCGGGAGGGACCTACAATGAGCAGTTCTTC

D: TRBD1
V: TRBV27
size: -
J: TRBJ1-5
CDR3: CASISSGQGADQPQHF
DNA: TGTGCCAGCATCTCTTCGGGACAGGGGGCGGATCAGCCCCAGCATTTT

D: TRBD2
V: TRBV28
size: -
J: TRBJ2-7
CDR3: CASSLVLAGVYEQYF
DNA: TGTGCCAGCAGTTTGGTCCTAGCGGGAGTGTACGAGCAGTACTTC

D: TRBD2
V: TRBV15
size: -
J: TRBJ2-1
CDR3: CATSREGELAGVRWDEQFF
DNA: TGTGCCACCAGCAGAGAGGGGGAACTAGCGGGAGTTCGGTGGGATGAGCAGTTCTTC

D: TRBD2
V: TRBV7-9
size: -
J: TRBJ2-5
CDR3: CASSLPPLREFGETQYF
DNA: TGTGCCAGCAGCTTACCCCCTTTGCGGGAGTTCGGGGAGACCCAGTACTTC

D: -
V: TRBV25-1
size: -
J: TRBJ2-7
CDR3: CASSESLYPYEQYF
DNA: TGTGCCAGCAGTGAAAGTTTGTATCCCTACGAGCAGTACTTC

D: -
V: TRBV6-1
size: -
J: TRBJ1-1
CDR3: CASAVAVSEAFF
DNA: TGTGCCAGTGCGGTGGCAGTCTCTGAAGCTTTCTTT

D: TRBD2
V: TRBV19
size: -
J: TRBJ2-7
CDR3: CASEDRTSGKPYEQYF
DNA: TGTGCCAGTGAGGACAGGACTAGCGGGAAACCCTACGAGCAGTACTTC

D: -
V: TRBV9
size: -
J: TRBJ1-2
CDR3: CASRDEGLGARGYTF
DNA: TGTGCCAGCAGGGATGAAGGACTGGGGGCAAGAGGCTACACCTTC

D: -
V: TRBV7-9
size: -
J: TRBJ2-5
CDR3: CASGQTGEPQYF
DNA: TGTGCCAGCGGACAGACTGGAGAGCCCCAGTACTTC

D: -
V: TRBV28
size: -
J: TRBJ2-7
CDR3: CASSLGDYEQYF
DNA: TGTGCCAGCAGTTTGGGCGACTACGAGCAGTACTTC

D: -
V: TRBV7-9
size: -
J: TRBJ2-1
CDR3: CASSSSTASSYNEQFF
DNA: TGTGCCAGCAGCTCCAGTACCGCAAGCTCCTACAATGAGCAGTTCTTC

D: -
V: TRBV27
size: -
J: TRBJ2-3
CDR3: CASSLVRTQDTQYF
DNA: TGTGCCAGCAGTTTAGTCCGGACCCAAGATACGCAGTATTTT

D: -
V: TRBV27
size: -
J: TRBJ1-4
CDR3: CASSQFRGEKLFF
DNA: TGTGCCAGCTCCCAGTTTCGAGGAGAAAAACTGTTTTTT

D: TRBD1
V: TRBV7-9
size: once
J: TRBJ2-7
CDR3: CASSLEGQPYF
DNA: TGTGCCAGCAGCTTAGAGGGACAGCCGTACTTC

D: -
V: TRBV5-4
size: once
J: TRBJ2-3
CDR3: CASSLGTGTDTQYF
DNA: TGTGCCAGCAGCTTGGGGACAGGCACAGATACGCAGTATTTT

D: -
V: TRBV6-1
size: -
J: TRBJ1-5
CDR3: CASSEPRGTDQPQHF
DNA: TGTGCCAGCAGTGAACCCCGAGGTACCGATCAGCCCCAGCATTTT

D: -
V: TRBV19
size: -
J: TRBJ1-4
CDR3: CASSSTAPQFNEKLFF
DNA: TGTGCCAGTAGTTCGACAGCTCCCCAATTCAATGAAAAACTGTTTTTT

D: TRBD2
V: TRBV5-4
size: -
J: TRBJ2-7
CDR3: CASSFGGGRNEQYF
DNA: TGTGCCAGCAGCTTTGGCGGGGGTAGGAACGAGCAGTACTTC

D: -
V: TRBV5-4
size: once
J: TRBJ1-1
CDR3: CASNLQGGNTEAFF
DNA: TGTGCCAGCAACTTACAGGGAGGGAACACTGAAGCTTTCTTT

D: TRBD1
V: TRBV7-9
size: -
J: TRBJ2-3
CDR3: CASSQGADTQYF
DNA: TGTGCCAGCAGCCAGGGGGCAGATACGCAGTATTTT

D: -
V: TRBV11-2
size: -
J: TRBJ2-1
CDR3: CASSLGSNNEQFF
DNA: TGTGCCAGCAGCTTAGGATCCAACAATGAGCAGTTCTTC

D: -
V: TRBV6-5
size: -
J: TRBJ2-2
CDR3: CASGSSGTGELFF
DNA: TGTGCCAGCGGGAGTTCGGGCACCGGGGAGCTGTTTTTT